The 25 T cell receptor beta chains below all came from one sample that was sequenced in a study of blood T cell repertoires in COVID-19. Using immunoSEQ multiplex PCR, the repertoire was profiled, and TCRdb retains in-frame clones only, with some absent. The repertoire holds 350,000 to 400,000 clones, roughly 91% seen once, with about 1.1% in the top ten. Input material: PBMCs or T cells enriched from blood (not recorded which). The receptors come from a woman aged 18-29 years who had recovered from COVID-19.

The chain is built from TRBV28 and TRBJ1-1; D may be TRBD1 (5 bases). Trimming left V 2 bases short and J 0 bases short, with 7 bases between. This CDR3 has 14 amino acids. The germline CDR1 and CDR2 sequences are MDHEN and SYDVKM. In nucleotides, the CDR3 is TGTGCCAGCAGTTTACCAGGGATGAACACTGAAGCTTTCTTT. This encodes CASSLPGMNTEAFF. The full variable domain, in which reference TRBV28 and TRBJ1-1 provide the parts outside the CDR3, is DVKVTQSSRYLVKRTGEKVFLECVQDMDHENMFWYRQDPGLGLRLIYFSYDVKMKEKGDIPEGYSVSREKKERFSLILESASTNQTSMYLCASSLPGMNTEAFFGQGTRLTVV.

This clone appeared once. V usage is TRBV27 and J usage is TRBJ1-2, with a tentative D call TRBD1 (6 bases). Germline V lookup: CDR1 MNHEY, CDR2 SMNVEV (reference sequence). V lost 2 bases and J 2 bases, leaving 12 bases between the germline ends. The CDR3 is made up of 15 amino acids. As DNA, the CDR3 is TGTGCCAGCAGTTTAGCAGGGGAGCTAAACTATGGCTACACCTTC. Encoded protein: CASSLAGELNYGYTF.

V gene TRBV2 combines with J gene TRBJ2-7, with TRBD1 identical over 8 bases. The CDR3 has 14 amino acids. Germline V lookup: CDR1 SNHLY, CDR2 FYNNEI. J was trimmed by 4 bases and V by 2 bases; bases with no gene match: 4. This chain's CDR3 is CASSERTGMYEQYF. CDR3 sequence (DNA): TGTGCCAGCAGTGAAAGGACAGGGATGTACGAGCAGTACTTC.

This clone has only one observation. J is TRBJ1-6 and V is TRBV6-2 or TRBV6-3; 7 bases align to TRBD1. V lost 6 bases to trimming and J lost 4 bases; unmatched junction nucleotides: 6. The germline gives CDR1 MNHEY, CDR2 SVGEGT. The CDR3 totals 15 residues. The CDR3 is CASSFWTGYNSPLHF. As DNA, the CDR3 is TGTGCCAGCAGCTTCTGGACAGGTTATAATTCACCCCTCCACTTT.

The V and J genes are TRBV18 and TRBJ2-7; perhaps TRBD1 as D (6 bases). V lost 2 bases and J lost 2, with 13 bases in between. Germline CDR1 and CDR2: KGHSH and LQKENI. The CDR3 sequence is 15 residues long. The CDR3 region is CASSPSTGSPYEQYF. CDR3 DNA: TGTGCCAGCTCACCAAGTACAGGGAGCCCCTACGAGCAGTACTTC.

This chain connects TRBV28 to TRBJ1-1; the D gene is possibly TRBD1 (6 bases). CDR1 and CDR2 from the germline V gene are MDHEN and SYDVKM. The ends were cut back, 8 bases at V and 5 bases at J, with 15 bases in the middle. CDR3 length equals 13 residues. The CDR3 DNA reads as TGTGCCAGCGGAACAGGGCCAACTACTGAAGCTTTCTTT. Protein sequence: CASGTGPTTEAFF.

The chain combines TRBV9 with TRBJ2-5; 7 nucleotides match TRBD2. The CDR3 is 17 amino acids. V shed 0 bases and J 3 bases; nucleotides not matched to a gene: 11. The germline gives CDR1 SGDLS, CDR2 YYNGEE. The CDR3 is CASSVGWGGMREETQYF. In nucleotides, the CDR3 is TGTGCCAGCAGCGTAGGATGGGGGGGAATGAGAGAAGAGACCCAGTACTTC.

This sequence joins TRBV5-5 and TRBJ2-7, with 7 bases lining up with TRBD2. Germline assignment: CDR1 SGHKS and CDR2 YYEKEE (reference sequence). CDR3 length: 14 amino acids. V trimming: 5 bases; J trimming: 3 bases; junction bases outside the gene matches: 8. The CDR3 reads CASRYGGSNYEQYF. The CDR3 DNA follows: TGTGCCAGCAGGTACGGGGGGAGCAACTACGAGCAGTACTTC.

This chain connects TRBV7-6 to TRBJ2-1, with 10 nucleotides matching TRBD2. The CDR3 sequence is 14 residues long. CDR1 and CDR2 (germline): SGHVS, FNYEAQ. V lost 4 bases, J lost 9 bases, and 6 bases stayed unmatched. CDR3 in amino acids: CASSSSGGIREQFF. CDR3 sequence (DNA): TGTGCCAGCAGCTCTAGCGGGGGAATTCGTGAGCAGTTCTTC.

V and J are TRBV9 and TRBJ2-5, with TRBD1 identical over 7 bases. In germline, CDR1 is SGDLS, CDR2 YYNGEE. This CDR3 region has 13 residues. J lost 3 bases, V lost 4 bases, and 3 bases had no gene match. This chain's CDR3 is CASSLGTEETQYF. The CDR3 DNA follows: TGTGCCAGCAGCTTAGGGACAGAAGAGACCCAGTACTTC.

This rearrangement joins TRBV6-5 to TRBJ2-1, with D maybe TRBD2 (5 bases). Trimming took off 7 bases at V and 4 bases at J, with 17 bases between the two ends. The CDR3 totals 15 residues. CDR1 is MNHEY and CDR2 is SVGAGI in the germline V gene. CDR3 bases: TGTGCCAGCACCTCTGAATTGAGGGAGTACAATGAGCAGTTCTTC. Translated, it gives CASTSELREYNEQFF.

The chain combines TRBV21-1 with TRBJ2-2; the table calls TRBD2, which could not be checked here. TRBV21-1 is classified as a pseudogene. The CDR3 is 15 amino acids. CDR3 loop: CAIWGGPPFGRELFF. Written as DNA, the CDR3 is TGTGCCATATGGGGGGGACCCCCTTTTGGCCGGGAGCTGTTTTTT.

The chain couples TRBV5-1 to TRBJ2-5, with 8 bases lining up with TRBD2. The CDR3 contains 16 residues. The V gene end was trimmed by 3 bases and the J gene end by 4 bases; junction bases not matched to a gene: 11. The V gene's germline CDR1 is SGHRS and CDR2 YFSETQ. The CDR3 coding sequence is TGCGCCAGCAGCTCGTCGATTGCGGGGGGCCGAGAGACCCAGTACTTC. It specifies CASSSSIAGGRETQYF.

As to this clone: Other DNA variants within this sample encode the same CDR3. The chain couples TRBV3-1 (or the pseudogene TRBV3-2) to TRBJ2-3; a weak D match, TRBD2 (6 bases). This CDR3 has 14 amino acids. Germline lookup yields CDR1 LGHDT and CDR2 YNNKEL (reference sequence). Trimming stripped 1 base from V and 3 bases from J, with 8 bases between. The CDR3 DNA reads as TGTGCCAGCAGCCAAGGGGACTCTACAGATACGCAGTATTTT. Its protein product is CASSQGDSTDTQYF.

The chain employs TRBV9 and TRBJ2-3, with a tentative D call TRBD2 (7 bases). The CDR3 loop spans 16 amino acids. Trimming stripped 0 bases from V and 2 bases from J, with 13 bases between. Germline lookup yields CDR1 SGDLS and CDR2 YYNGEE. The CDR3 coding sequence is TGTGCCAGCAGCGTAGAGGGAGGGGGTACCACAGATACGCAGTATTTT. Its translation: CASSVEGGGTTDTQYF.

This chain uses TRBV11-2 with TRBJ2-7, with D possibly matching TRBD1 (6 bases). The V and J ends lost 0 bases and 5 bases respectively, with 11 bases between them. Per germline, CDR1 SGHAT and CDR2 FQNNGV. The CDR3 extends over 14 amino acids. The CDR3 protein is CASSLEGGRDEQYF. CDR3 bases: TGTGCCAGCAGCTTAGAAGGGGGTCGCGACGAGCAGTACTTC.

The V call is TRBV13, the J call TRBJ2-7; unclear D gene. Trimming took 3 bases from V and 7 from J, leaving 7 bases between them. Germline lookup yields CDR1 PRHDT and CDR2 FYEKMQ (reference sequence). The CDR3 runs 11 residues. The chain's CDR3 is CASSFYGEQYF. The CDR3 DNA follows: TGTGCCAGCAGCTTTTACGGGGAGCAGTACTTC.

V is TRBV24-1 and J is TRBJ1-2; 12 positions match TRBD1. V lost 3 bases, J lost 10 bases, and 5 bases stayed unmatched. The germline CDR1 and CDR2 sequences are KGHDR and SFDVKD. The CDR3 sequence is 14 residues long. The CDR3 DNA reads as TGTGCCACCAGTGATCCCCCGGGACAGGGGGCCTACACCTTC. It yields the protein CATSDPPGQGAYTF.

The chain uses TRBV18 and TRBJ1-3; D gene unclear. V was shortened by 3 bases and J by 0 bases, with 12 bases between the two germline ends. Germline values: CDR1 KGHSH, CDR2 LQKENI. This CDR3 has 16 amino acids. The CDR3 DNA is TGTGCCAGCTCACCCTTCTCCCCCAGCTCTGGAAACACCATATATTTT. It encodes CASSPFSPSSGNTIYF.

This rearrangement joins TRBV27 to TRBJ2-7; TRBD1 agrees at 7 bases. Germline CDR1 MNHEY, CDR2 SMNVEV (reference sequence). V gave up 6 bases and J gave up 2 bases; unmatched junction bases: 10. This CDR3 spans 15 amino acids. CDR3 in amino acids: CASSLDRASTYEQYF. The CDR3 DNA is TGTGCCAGCAGCCTTGACAGGGCTTCGACCTACGAGCAGTACTTC.

The genes are TRBV18 and TRBJ1-1; tentatively, D is TRBD1 (5 bases). Germline lookup yields CDR1 KGHSH and CDR2 LQKENI. V lost 4 bases and J 0 bases, leaving 15 bases between the germline ends. There are 16 residues in the CDR3. The CDR3, as DNA: TGTGCCAGCTCACTTAGTCAGGGCACGGTGAACACTGAAGCTTTCTTT. Amino acid sequence: CASSLSQGTVNTEAFF.

The rearrangement links TRBV7-8 to TRBJ2-1; D perhaps matches TRBD2 (5 bases). Germline assignment: CDR1 SGHVS and CDR2 FQNEAQ. The ends were cut back, 5 bases at V and 4 bases at J, with 12 bases in the middle. The CDR3 contains 14 residues. Written as DNA, the CDR3 is TGTGCCAGCAGCCTTCTCGGAGGATACAATGAGCAGTTCTTC. This gives the protein CASSLLGGYNEQFF. Full variable domain (outside the CDR3, taken from reference TRBV7-8 and TRBJ2-1): GAGVSQSPRYKVAKRGQDVALRCDPISGHVSLFWYQQALGQGPEFLTYFQNEAQLDKSGLPSDRFFAERPEGSVSTLKIQRTQQEDSAVYLCASSLLGGYNEQFFGPGTRLTVL.

J is TRBJ1-1 and V is TRBV4-1; no reliable D call. This CDR3 contains 13 residues. V shed 0 bases and J shed 5 bases, with 7 bases lying between them. Germline V gene lookup returns CDR1 MGHRA and CDR2 YSYEKL. The CDR3, as DNA: TGCGCCAGCAGCCAAGAGTTGAGGACTGAAGCTTTCTTT. This gives the protein CASSQELRTEAFF.

The gene calls are TRBV4-2 and TRBJ2-2; D ambiguous. This CDR3 is built from 11 residues. The V gene's germline CDR1 is LGHNA and CDR2 YNFKEQ. V was cut by 5 bases and J by 5 bases, with 3 bases left in between. The CDR3 region is CASSLTGELFF. The CDR3 nucleotides read TGTGCCAGCAGCTTAACCGGGGAGCTGTTTTTT.

V usage is TRBV5-6 and J usage is TRBJ2-2; 7 bases are shared with TRBD2. This CDR3 is 16 amino acids long. V dropped 2 bases and J dropped 4; count of bases not matched to a gene: 8. CDR1 and CDR2 (germline): SGHDT, YYEEEE. CDR3 in DNA: TGTGCCAGCAGCTTTGTGGAGCGGGGCCTCACCGGGGAGCTGTTTTTT. Translation: CASSFVERGLTGELFF.